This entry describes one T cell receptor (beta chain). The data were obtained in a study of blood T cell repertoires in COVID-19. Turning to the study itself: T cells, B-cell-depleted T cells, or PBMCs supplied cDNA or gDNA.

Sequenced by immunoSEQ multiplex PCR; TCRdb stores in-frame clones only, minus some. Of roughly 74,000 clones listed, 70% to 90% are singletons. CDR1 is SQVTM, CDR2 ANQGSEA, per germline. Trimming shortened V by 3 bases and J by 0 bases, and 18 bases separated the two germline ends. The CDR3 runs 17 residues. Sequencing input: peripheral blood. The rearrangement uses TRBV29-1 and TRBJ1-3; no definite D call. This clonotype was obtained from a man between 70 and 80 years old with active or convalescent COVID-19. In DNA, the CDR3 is TGCAGCGTTGAGGGTCTGGGAGAGACTAGCTCTGGAAACACCATATATTTT. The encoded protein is CSVEGLGETSSGNTIYF. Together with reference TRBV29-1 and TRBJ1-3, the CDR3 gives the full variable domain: SAVISQKPSRDICQRGTSLTIQCQVDSQVTMMFWYRQQPGQSLTLIATANQGSEATYESGFVIDKFPISRPNLTFSTLTVSNMSPEDSSIYLCSVEGLGETSSGNTIYFGEGSWLTVV.